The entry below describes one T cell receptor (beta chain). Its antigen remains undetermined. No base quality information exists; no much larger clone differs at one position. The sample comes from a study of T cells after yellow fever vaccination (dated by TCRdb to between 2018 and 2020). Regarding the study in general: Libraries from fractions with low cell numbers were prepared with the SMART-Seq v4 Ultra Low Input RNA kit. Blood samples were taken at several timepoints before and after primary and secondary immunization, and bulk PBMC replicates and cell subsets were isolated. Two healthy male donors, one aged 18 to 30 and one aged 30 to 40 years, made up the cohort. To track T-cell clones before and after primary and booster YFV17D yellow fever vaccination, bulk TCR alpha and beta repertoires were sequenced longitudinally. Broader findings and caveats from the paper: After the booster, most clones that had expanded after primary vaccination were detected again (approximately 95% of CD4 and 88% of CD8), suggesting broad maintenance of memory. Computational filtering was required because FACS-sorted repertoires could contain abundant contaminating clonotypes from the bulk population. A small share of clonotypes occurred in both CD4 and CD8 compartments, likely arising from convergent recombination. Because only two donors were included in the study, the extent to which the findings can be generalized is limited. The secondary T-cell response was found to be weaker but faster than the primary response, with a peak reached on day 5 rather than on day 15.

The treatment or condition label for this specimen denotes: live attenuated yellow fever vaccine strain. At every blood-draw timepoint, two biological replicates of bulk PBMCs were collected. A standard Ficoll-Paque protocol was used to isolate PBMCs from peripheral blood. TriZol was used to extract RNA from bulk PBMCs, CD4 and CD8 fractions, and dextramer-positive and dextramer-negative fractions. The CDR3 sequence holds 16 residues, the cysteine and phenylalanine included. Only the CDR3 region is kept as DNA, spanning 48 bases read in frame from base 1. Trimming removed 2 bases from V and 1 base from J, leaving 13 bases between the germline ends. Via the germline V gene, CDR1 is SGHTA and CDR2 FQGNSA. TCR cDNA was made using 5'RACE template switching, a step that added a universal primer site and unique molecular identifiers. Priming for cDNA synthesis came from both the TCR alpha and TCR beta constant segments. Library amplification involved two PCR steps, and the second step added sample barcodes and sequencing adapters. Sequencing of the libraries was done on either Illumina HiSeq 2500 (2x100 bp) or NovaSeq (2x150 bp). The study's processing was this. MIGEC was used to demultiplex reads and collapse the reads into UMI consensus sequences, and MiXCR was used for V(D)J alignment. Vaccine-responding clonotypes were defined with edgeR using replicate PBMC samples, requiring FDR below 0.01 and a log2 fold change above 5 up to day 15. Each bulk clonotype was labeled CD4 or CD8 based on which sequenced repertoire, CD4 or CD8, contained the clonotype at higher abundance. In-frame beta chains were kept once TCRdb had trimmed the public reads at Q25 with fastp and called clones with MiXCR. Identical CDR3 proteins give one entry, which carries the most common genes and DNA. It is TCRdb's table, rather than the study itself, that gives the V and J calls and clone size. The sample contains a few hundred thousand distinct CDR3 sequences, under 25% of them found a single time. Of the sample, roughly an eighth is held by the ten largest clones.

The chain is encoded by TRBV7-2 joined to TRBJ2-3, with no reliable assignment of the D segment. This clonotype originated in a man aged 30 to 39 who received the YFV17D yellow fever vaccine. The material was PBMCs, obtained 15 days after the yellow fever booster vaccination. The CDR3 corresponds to CASSLSLFQGTDTQYF. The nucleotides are TGTGCCAGCAGCTTATCGCTGTTCCAAGGCACAGATACGCAGTATTTT.